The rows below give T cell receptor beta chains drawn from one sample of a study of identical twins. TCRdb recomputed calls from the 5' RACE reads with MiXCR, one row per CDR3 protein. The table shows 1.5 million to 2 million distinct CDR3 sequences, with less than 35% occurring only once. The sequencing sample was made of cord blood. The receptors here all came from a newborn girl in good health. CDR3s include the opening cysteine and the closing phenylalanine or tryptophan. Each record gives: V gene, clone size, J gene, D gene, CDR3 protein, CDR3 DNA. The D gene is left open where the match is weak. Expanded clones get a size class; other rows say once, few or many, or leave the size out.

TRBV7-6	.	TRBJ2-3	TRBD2	CASSLMGLANTDTQYF	TGTGCCAGCAGCTTAATGGGACTAGCGAACACAGATACGCAGTATTTT
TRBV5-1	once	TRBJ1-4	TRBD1	CASSWTGGIKEKLFF	TGCGCCAGCAGCTGGACAGGGGGCATTAAGGAAAAACTGTTTTTT
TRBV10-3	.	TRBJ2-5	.	CAISDPDPTQETQYF	TGTGCCATCAGTGACCCGGACCCAACCCAAGAGACCCAGTACTTC
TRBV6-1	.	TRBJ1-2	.	CASSGQQGLGGYTF	TGTGCCAGCAGTGGACAACAGGGATTGGGCGGCTACACCTTC
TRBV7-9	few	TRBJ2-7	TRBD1	CASSWDRMSYEQYF	TGTGCCAGCAGCTGGGACAGGATGTCCTACGAGCAGTACTTC
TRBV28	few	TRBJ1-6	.	CASVGGRVSNSPLHF	TGTGCCAGCGTTGGGGGACGGGTATCGAATTCACCCCTCCACTTT
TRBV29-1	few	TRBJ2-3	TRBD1	CSVGRYQDRGSDTQYF	TGCAGCGTTGGGCGGTATCAAGACAGGGGGTCAGATACGCAGTATTTT
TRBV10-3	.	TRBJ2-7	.	CAISVAPAQGSSYEQYF	TGTGCCATCAGTGTCGCCCCTGCTCAGGGGAGCTCCTACGAGCAGTACTTC
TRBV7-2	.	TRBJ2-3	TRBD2	CASSHRGLAGLTSTDTQYF	TGTGCCAGCAGCCACCGGGGGCTAGCGGGGCTAACTAGCACAGATACGCAGTATTTT
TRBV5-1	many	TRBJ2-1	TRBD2	CASSLRSGREYNEQFF	TGCGCCAGCAGCTTGAGAAGCGGGAGGGAATACAATGAGCAGTTCTTC
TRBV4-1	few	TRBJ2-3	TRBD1	CASRKTGTTDTQYF	TGCGCCAGCAGAAAGACAGGGACCACAGATACGCAGTATTTT
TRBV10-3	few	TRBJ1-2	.	CAITPGGNGYTF	TGTGCCATCACTCCTGGGGGAAATGGCTACACCTTC
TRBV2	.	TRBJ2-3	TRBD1	CASSVQGARSADTQYF	TGCGCCAGCAGCGTACAGGGGGCGAGGTCCGCAGATACGCAGTATTTT
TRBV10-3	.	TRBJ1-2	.	CAISERGSNYGYTF	TGTGCCATCAGTGAAAGAGGGAGTAACTATGGCTACACCTTC
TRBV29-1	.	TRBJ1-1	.	CSVVRGRTEAFF	TGCAGCGTTGTGAGGGGACGCACTGAAGCTTTCTTT
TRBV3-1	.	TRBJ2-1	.	CASSQALARNEQFF	TGTGCCAGCAGCCAAGCCCTAGCGCGGAATGAGCAGTTCTTC
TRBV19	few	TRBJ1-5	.	CASRGPYNQPQHF	TGTGCCAGTAGGGGACCTTATAATCAGCCCCAGCATTTT
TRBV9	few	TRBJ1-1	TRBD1	CASSGDRTEAFF	TGTGCCAGCAGCGGGGACAGGACTGAAGCTTTCTTT
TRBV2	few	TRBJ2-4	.	CASSAKYF	TGTGCCAGCAGCGCGAAGTACTTC
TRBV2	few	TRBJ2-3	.	CASRSGGAGDTQYF	TGTGCCAGCAGAAGTGGGGGGGCCGGAGATACGCAGTATTTT
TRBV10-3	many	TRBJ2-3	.	CATAPDYTDTQYF	TGTGCCACCGCCCCAGACTACACAGATACGCAGTATTTT
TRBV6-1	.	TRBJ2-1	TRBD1	CASSAPRTGLNERFF	TGTGCCAGCAGTGCCCCCAGGACAGGGCTGAATGAGCGGTTCTTC
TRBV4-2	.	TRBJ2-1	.	CASSPRLDYNEQFF	TGTGCCAGCAGCCCCCGGCTAGACTACAATGAGCAGTTCTTC
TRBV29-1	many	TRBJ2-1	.	CSVDGGRVTYNEQFF	TGCAGCGTTGACGGTGGGCGGGTGACCTACAATGAGCAGTTCTTC
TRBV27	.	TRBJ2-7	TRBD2	CASRDNSGNEQYF	TGTGCCAGCAGAGATAATAGCGGGAATGAGCAGTACTTC
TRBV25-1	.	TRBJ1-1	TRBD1	CASSWRGRGTEAFF	TGTGCCAGCAGTTGGAGGGGGCGCGGCACTGAAGCTTTCTTT